This TCR beta chain is from a study of graft-versus-host responses after intestinal transplantation. Study-wide context: Anti-thymocyte globulin induction, then tacrolimus and steroids for about three years, went to all recipients.

Sequenced by immunoSEQ multiplex PCR; TCRdb stores in-frame clones only, minus some. Counted here are about 30,000 clones, about four fifths occurring once; the ten biggest clones make up approximately 2.8%. Graft-derived tissue was subjected to processing to liberate intraepithelial and lamina propria lymphocytes. The CDR3 runs to 14 residues. Trimming removed 4 bases from V and 2 bases from J, with 11 bases in between. The V gene's germline CDR1 is LGHNA and CDR2 YNFKEQ. This sequence joins TRBV4-2 and TRBJ2-5; D remains ambiguous. This TCR was recovered from a human patient who received an intestinal transplant, so some T cells may come from the graft donor. This specimen was ileum tissue, taken 98 days after intestinal transplantation. The CDR3 spells CASSPDWGQETQYF. The CDR3 nucleotides are TGTGCCAGCAGCCCCGATTGGGGTCAAGAGACCCAGTACTTC.